Described below is a single T cell receptor beta chain sequence and its context. Its antigen is unidentified. The germline V gene has CDR1 MNHEY and CDR2 SMNVEV (reference sequence). The CDR3 length is 13 residues. V lost 3 bases and J lost 6, with 11 bases in between. This sample is part of a study of post-analysis software for immune sequencing data. Whole-study findings and limits: A few TRBV segments appeared more often in patients than in controls, and TRBV5-6, TRBV5-1 and TRBV20-1 were among these. Multiple sclerosis was associated with a significant reduction in normalized Chao1 diversity relative to controls.

The TCR beta cDNA libraries carried unique molecular identifiers. TCRdb fed the PCR reads into MiXCR, producing one record per CDR3 protein. The data hold 450,000 to 650,000 distinct CDR3 sequences, with around 47% observed a single time. This sequence joins TRBV27 and TRBJ1-2; D gene unclear. The specimen sequenced was blood. This clonotype was obtained from a girl aged 10-17 years with multiple sclerosis. The DNA of the CDR3 is TGTGCCAGCAGTTTTCAAGCTTCGCATGGCTACACCTTC. This translates into CASSFQASHGYTF.